A selection of T cell receptor beta chains follows, all from one sample in a study of blood T cell repertoires in COVID-19. This table comes from immunoSEQ multiplex PCR, and its TCRdb copy is limited to in-frame clones, with some not included. The sample includes tens of thousands of clones, roughly 84% of them seen just once. The specimen was peripheral blood. All receptors derive from a man aged 50-59 years with acute or convalescent COVID-19. CDR3s include the opening cysteine and the closing phenylalanine or tryptophan. Fields, in order: V gene, J gene, clone size, D gene, CDR3 protein, CDR3 DNA. The D gene is left open where the match is weak. Clone size is stated in some rows and not others, as once, few, many or a class when expanded.

TRBV9	TRBJ2-1	.	TRBD2	CASSVATGASGRRAYNEQFF	TGTGCCAGCAGCGTAGCTACTGGGGCTAGCGGGAGAAGAGCGTACAATGAGCAGTTCTTC
TRBV7-8	TRBJ1-4	.	.	CASSPRVGVNEKLFF	TGTGCCAGCAGCCCCCGTGTGGGCGTTAATGAAAAACTGTTTTTT
TRBV11-3	TRBJ2-1	.	.	CASSLEGWGDNEQFF	TGTGCCAGCAGCTTAGAAGGTTGGGGGGACAATGAGCAGTTCTTC
TRBV2	TRBJ2-2	.	.	CASRISNTGELFF	TGTGCCAGCAGAATATCGAACACCGGGGAGCTGTTTTTT
TRBV7-2	TRBJ2-5	.	.	CASSLVYQFYETQYF	TGTGCCAGCAGCTTAGTCTATCAATTCTACGAGACCCAGTACTTC
TRBV5-6	TRBJ2-1	.	.	CASSLGHRYFF	TGTGCCAGCAGCTTGGGACACCGGTACTTCTTC
TRBV27	TRBJ2-7	.	TRBD2	CASSLTAGQYEQYF	TGTGCCAGCAGTTTAACAGCGGGGCAATACGAGCAGTACTTC
TRBV3-1/TRBV3-2	TRBJ2-3	.	TRBD2	CASSQEASGYSTDTQYF	TGTGCCAGCAGCCAAGAGGCTAGCGGATATAGCACAGATACGCAGTATTTT
TRBV5-1	TRBJ1-5	.	TRBD1	CASSLKGTGVLPQHF	TGCGCCAGCAGCTTGAAGGGGACAGGGGTTTTGCCCCAGCATTTT
TRBV20-1	TRBJ2-3	.	.	CSASRTGLSTDTQYF	TGCAGTGCTAGTCGTACGGGACTTAGCACAGATACGCAGTATTTT
TRBV7-9	TRBJ1-4	.	TRBD1	CASSSGQATSTNEKLFF	TGTGCCAGCAGCTCTGGACAGGCGACCTCAACTAATGAAAAACTGTTTTTT
TRBV7-9	TRBJ2-7	.	TRBD2	CASRRGAEEQYF	TGTGCCAGCAGGCGGGGGGCGGAGGAGCAGTACTTC
TRBV6-6	TRBJ1-2	.	.	CASSATLTGWSYGYTF	TGTGCCAGCAGTGCAACCCTCACAGGGTGGAGCTATGGCTACACCTTC
TRBV19	TRBJ1-2	once	TRBD1	CASSTSSDRGYGYTF	TGTGCCAGTAGTACCAGCTCTGACAGGGGCTATGGCTACACCTTC
TRBV6-5	TRBJ1-1	.	TRBD1	CASSYRWTGPLAEAFF	TGTGCCAGCAGTTACCGATGGACAGGACCCCTGGCTGAAGCTTTCTTT
TRBV7-2	TRBJ1-4	.	.	CASSSLKISEKLFF	TGTGCCAGCAGCTCACTAAAGATAAGTGAAAAACTGTTTTTT
TRBV11-2	TRBJ2-3	few	TRBD2	CASSPPARTSGTDTQYF	TGTGCCAGCAGCCCCCCAGCCAGGACTAGCGGAACAGATACGCAGTATTTT
TRBV6-5	TRBJ2-3	.	.	CASSPYERRTDTQYF	TGTGCCAGCAGCCCCTATGAGCGGCGCACAGATACGCAGTATTTT
TRBV18	TRBJ2-5	.	.	CASSPPNSQETQYF	TGTGCCAGCTCACCACCAAACAGCCAAGAGACCCAGTACTTC
TRBV7-9	TRBJ2-5	.	TRBD2	CASSFPGLAGAETQYF	TGTGCCAGCAGCTTTCCAGGACTAGCGGGGGCAGAGACCCAGTACTTC
TRBV5-1	TRBJ2-3	.	TRBD2	CASRGGLDTDTQYF	TGCGCCAGCAGAGGAGGACTAGACACAGATACGCAGTATTTT
TRBV29-1	TRBJ2-7	.	.	CSVEAQQGSYEQYF	TGCAGCGTTGAAGCCCAGCAGGGCTCCTACGAGCAGTACTTC
TRBV24-1	TRBJ1-3	.	.	CATSSGAGNTIYF	TGTGCCACCTCGTCAGGGGCTGGAAACACCATATATTTT
TRBV7-9	TRBJ2-1	.	TRBD2	CASSASASGSYAGEQFF	TGTGCCAGCAGCGCCTCGGCTAGCGGGAGTTATGCAGGTGAGCAGTTCTTC
TRBV4-3	TRBJ2-3	once	TRBD2	CASSPRLAGGSTDTQYF	TGCGCCAGCAGCCCCCGACTAGCGGGGGGGTCCACAGATACGCAGTATTTT
TRBV5-1	TRBJ2-7	.	TRBD1	CASSVKGQTYEQYF	TGCGCCAGCAGCGTAAAGGGACAGACCTACGAGCAGTACTTC
TRBV7-2	TRBJ2-7	.	TRBD2	CASSSGLGYEQYF	TGTGCCAGCAGTTCCGGACTAGGCTACGAGCAGTACTTC
TRBV6-5	TRBJ2-2	.	.	CASSLMGHTGELFF	TGTGCCAGCAGTTTGATGGGGCATACCGGGGAGCTGTTTTTT
TRBV5-1	TRBJ2-1	.	TRBD2	CASSPGTSHNEQFF	TGCGCCAGCAGCCCAGGGACTAGCCACAATGAGCAGTTCTTC
TRBV6-2/TRBV6-3	TRBJ2-1	.	TRBD2	CASSQAGGSYNEQFF	TGTGCCAGCAGTCAAGCGGGAGGGTCCTACAATGAGCAGTTCTTC
TRBV10-1	TRBJ2-2	few	.	CASGRGRTHTGELFF	TGCGCCAGCGGCAGGGGCCGGACCCACACCGGGGAGCTGTTTTTT
TRBV15	TRBJ1-2	.	TRBD1	CATSRGGTGFYGYTF	TGTGCCACCAGCAGAGGTGGGACAGGGTTCTATGGCTACACCTTC
TRBV6-5	TRBJ1-5	once	.	CASSFATAHQPQHF	TGTGCCAGCAGTTTCGCGACAGCACATCAGCCCCAGCATTTT
TRBV10-3	TRBJ2-3	.	TRBD2	CAISERGLAGGSTDTQYF	TGTGCCATCAGTGAGCGAGGACTAGCGGGAGGGAGCACAGATACGCAGTATTTT
TRBV27	TRBJ2-2	.	.	CASSLMDSPIRLFF	TGTGCCAGCAGTTTAATGGACAGCCCCATAAGGCTGTTTTTT
TRBV4-1	TRBJ2-1	.	.	CASSQDHWNEQFF	TGCGCCAGCAGCCAAGATCACTGGAATGAGCAGTTCTTC
TRBV19	TRBJ2-6	.	.	CASSRTVPGANVLTF	TGTGCCAGTAGTAGGACAGTACCTGGGGCCAACGTCCTGACTTTC
TRBV11-2	TRBJ1-3	once	TRBD1	CASTDRVKSGNTIYF	TGTGCCAGCACCGACAGGGTGAAATCTGGAAACACCATATATTTT
TRBV10-1	TRBJ2-1	few	.	CASSERVATSYNEQFF	TGCGCCAGCAGTGAGAGGGTAGCGACCTCCTACAATGAGCAGTTCTTC
TRBV5-4	TRBJ1-5	.	.	CASSPGGGSQPQHF	TGTGCCAGCAGCCCCGGCGGGGGGAGTCAGCCCCAGCATTTT
TRBV6-1	TRBJ2-4	.	TRBD2	CASSVLAEGKSGNIQYF	TGTGCCAGCAGTGTACTAGCGGAGGGGAAGTCGGGAAACATTCAGTACTTC
TRBV28	TRBJ1-3	once	TRBD1	CASSLIKAGGLNTIYF	TGTGCCAGCAGTTTAATCAAGGCAGGGGGATTAAACACCATATATTTT
TRBV24-1	TRBJ2-2	.	.	CATSEASTDTGELFF	TGTGCCACCAGTGAGGCTTCCACAGACACCGGGGAGCTGTTTTTT
TRBV7-9	TRBJ1-2	few	.	CASSQSNYGYTF	TGTGCCAGCAGCCAATCAAACTATGGCTACACCTTC